These 22 T cell receptor beta chains originate from one sample sequenced in a study of T-cell memory formation after mild COVID-19. One entry per CDR3 protein, called by TCRdb with MiXCR from the 5' RACE reads. The profile shows around 310,000 distinct CDR3 sequences, over 11% of them singletons. The source material was PBMCs or a T cell subset sorted from them (not recorded which). The receptors stem from a man aged 18 to 30 who had mild COVID-19 (a few samples of this study predate the infection). Cell type and time point are not known.

This sequence joins TRBV19 and TRBJ1-1; the D is unclear. The CDR3 extends over 11 amino acids. V was shortened by 7 bases and J by 3 bases, with 6 bases between the two germline ends. The germline CDR1 and CDR2 sequences are LNHDA and SQIVND (reference sequence). The CDR3 is CASNGYTEAFF. The CDR3 DNA reads as TGTGCCAGTAACGGGTACACTGAAGCTTTCTTT.

In its sample, this clonotype was seen a few times. The CDR3 reads CASSHSTNTGELFF. Written as DNA, the CDR3 is TGTGCCAGCAGCCATAGTACGAACACCGGGGAGCTGTTTTTT. The chain employs TRBV7-9 and TRBJ2-2; D ambiguous. Germline V gene sequence: CDR1 SEHNR, CDR2 FQNEAQ (reference sequence). The CDR3 covers 14 residues. V lost 5 bases to trimming and J lost 0 bases, with 7 bases between them.

This clonotype has a handful of counts. This chain joins TRBV12-3 or TRBV12-4 and TRBJ2-3; 10 bases are shared with TRBD2. This CDR3 region has 14 residues. V trimming: 6 bases; J trimming: 7 bases; junction bases outside the gene matches: 7. The chain's CDR3 is CASRGTSDGHTQYF. In DNA, the CDR3 is TGTGCCAGCAGGGGGACTAGCGACGGCCATACGCAGTATTTT.

This clonotype was seen a few times. The rearrangement uses TRBV6-6 and TRBJ2-2, with D possibly TRBD2 on 6 matching bases. The CDR3 totals 17 residues. The V end was cut by 5 bases, the J end by 6 bases, with 22 bases between. Germline V lookup: CDR1 MNHNY, CDR2 SVGAGI (reference sequence). CDR3 in DNA: TGTGCCAGCAGTATCCCCGGGACTCACACCCGGTCCGGGGAGCTGTTTTTT. This translates into CASSIPGTHTRSGELFF.

This clonotype turned up a few times. The rearrangement links TRBV29-1 to TRBJ2-5; 7 bases are shared with TRBD1. CDR3 size: 12 residues. Germline V gives CDR1 SQVTM, CDR2 ANQGSEA. V was pared by 3 bases and J by 3 bases, with 1 base of the junction left unmatched. CDR3 DNA sequence: TGCAGCGTTGACCAGGGGGAAGAGACCCAGTACTTC. Its translation: CSVDQGEETQYF.

The sample holds many counts of this clonotype. This sequence joins TRBV20-1 and TRBJ2-5; 9 bases line up with TRBD2. With 5 bases clipped from V and 1 base from J, the junction kept 8 bases outside the gene matches. CDR3 size: 15 residues. Germline V gene sequence: CDR1 DFQATT, CDR2 SNEGSKA (reference sequence). CDR3 amino acids: CSAVISGGLQETQYF. DNA of the CDR3: TGCAGTGCTGTAATTAGCGGGGGACTCCAAGAGACCCAGTACTTC.

This rearrangement joins TRBV15 to TRBJ1-5; D possibly corresponds to TRBD1 (5 bases). Germline V gene data show CDR1 as LNHNV and CDR2 as YYDKDF (reference sequence). Trimming stripped 1 base from V and 1 base from J, with 11 bases between. The CDR3 sequence is 16 residues long. This chain's CDR3 is CATSRVIRDSNQPQHF. The CDR3 DNA is TGTGCCACCAGCAGAGTCATCAGGGACAGCAATCAGCCCCAGCATTTT.

This clonotype showed up just a few times. The chain carries TRBV7-2 and TRBJ1-6, with TRBD1 matching 10 bases. CDR1 is SGHTA, CDR2 FQGNSA, per germline. The length of the CDR3 is 13 residues. J gave up 13 bases and V 5 bases, and 5 bases lay outside the gene matches. CDR3 DNA: TGTGCCAGCAGCCCCGGACAGGGGGGTCCCCTCCACTTT. Translated: CASSPGQGGPLHF. Complete variable domain (other parts from reference TRBV7-2 and TRBJ1-6): GAGVSQSPSNKVTEKGKDVELRCDPISGHTALYWYRQSLGQGLEFLIYFQGNSAPDKSGLPSDRFSAERTGGSVSTLTIQRTQQEDSAVYLCASSPGQGGPLHFGNGTRLTVT.

The rearrangement links TRBV27 to TRBJ2-2, with D possibly TRBD1 on 6 matching bases. The V gene lost 5 bases and the J gene lost 8 bases, with 12 bases spanning the gap. CDR1 and CDR2 (germline): MNHEY, SMNVEV (reference sequence). CDR3 size: 13 residues. CDR3 DNA sequence: TGTGCCAGCAGTCCGAACAGGGTAGGGGAGCTGTTTTTT. Its protein is CASSPNRVGELFF.

About this clonotype itself: One junction end does not reproduce the germline sequence, and a read error may be involved. CDR3 sequence (DNA): TGTGCCAGCAGTTTTCGGCTGGACCAACAGACCCAGTACTTC. Translation gives CASSFRLDQQTQYF. The genes are TRBV27 and TRBJ2-5; no definite D call. CDR1 MNHEY and CDR2 SMNVEV come from the germline V gene (reference sequence). The CDR3 totals 14 residues.

The rearrangement joins TRBV12-3 or TRBV12-4 to TRBJ2-5; D is possibly TRBD2 (5 bases). V shed 6 bases and J shed 7 bases, with 15 bases lying between them. This CDR3 contains 13 residues. CDR3 sequence reads: CASSSPGVPTQYF. The CDR3 coding sequence is TGTGCCAGCAGCTCCCCCGGGGTACCGACCCAGTACTTC.

The V call is TRBV28, the J call TRBJ1-5; TRBD1 agrees at 9 bases. The CDR3 has 15 residues. The V and J ends lost 6 bases and 7 bases, in that order; junction bases with no gene match: 10. In germline, CDR1 is MDHEN, CDR2 SYDVKM. CDR3 in amino acids: CASSRDRVGRQPQHF. CDR3 in DNA: TGTGCCAGCAGCCGGGACAGGGTCGGGCGCCAGCCCCAGCATTTT.

The rearrangement links TRBV7-9 to TRBJ2-7, with 7 nucleotides matching TRBD2. Germline V CDR1 and CDR2: SEHNR, FQNEAQ (reference sequence). V was clipped by 5 bases and J by 4 bases; unmatched bases: 14. This CDR3 has 16 amino acids. The CDR3 DNA follows: TGTGCCAGCAGCCCCCAGGGAGGGACCAGCCTTTACGAGCAGTACTTC. It is translated as CASSPQGGTSLYEQYF.

This clonotype was observed a handful of times. The chain recombines TRBV28 with TRBJ1-3; TRBD1 is a possible D gene (5 bases). The CDR3 has 12 amino acids. V gave up 7 bases and J gave up 2 bases, with 6 bases separating them. In germline, CDR1 is MDHEN, CDR2 SYDVKM. The DNA of the CDR3 is TGTGCCAGCAAGGGGCCTGGAAACACCATATATTTT. It specifies CASKGPGNTIYF.

As regards this clonotype: One end of the junction is discordant with germline, which a read error may explain. The chain carries TRBV12-3 or TRBV12-4 and TRBJ2-1; D is uncertain. This CDR3 comprises 12 residues. The DNA for the CDR3 is TGTGCCAGCACTTCCGGGTCTTCCTCCGGAGTCTTC. This codes for CASTSGSSSGVF.

CDR3 region: CASSHRQGDYEQYF. CDR3 DNA sequence: TGTGCCAGCAGCCACAGACAGGGAGACTACGAGCAGTACTTC. The chain is built from TRBV12-3 or TRBV12-4 and TRBJ2-7; 7 bases are shared with TRBD1. V dropped 6 bases and J dropped 3; count of bases not matched to a gene: 8. The length of the CDR3 is 14 residues.

There are a few counts of this clonotype. The CDR3 spells CASSRSRNSGANVLTF. The CDR3 DNA reads TGTGCCAGCAGTCGATCCAGAAACTCTGGGGCCAACGTCCTGACTTTC. The chain has TRBV6-2 or TRBV6-3 and TRBJ2-6, with D uncertain. Trimming cost V 5 bases and J 0 bases, with 11 bases left between them. This CDR3 has 16 amino acids. Germline V gene lookup returns CDR1 MNHEY and CDR2 SVGEGT.

This clonotype turned up a few times. CDR3 protein: CASSVGGGAYEQYF. CDR3 nucleotides: TGTGCCAGCAGCGTAGGAGGGGGTGCCTACGAGCAGTACTTC. V gene TRBV9 combines with J gene TRBJ2-7, with D maybe TRBD1 (6 bases). This CDR3 is 14 amino acids long. Per the germline V gene, CDR1 is SGDLS and CDR2 is YYNGEE. The V end was cut by 0 bases, the J end by 2 bases, with 9 bases between.

The rearrangement links TRBV3-1 to TRBJ2-2; the match to TRBD2 covers 10 bases. The V gene's germline CDR1 is LGHDT and CDR2 YNNKEL (reference sequence). CDR3 size: 15 residues. After removal of 2 bases from V and 3 bases from J, the junction contained 0 bases not matched to a gene. The CDR3 DNA is TGTGCCAGCAGCCAACTAGCGGGGGACACCGGGGAGCTGTTTTTT. Translated, it gives CASSQLAGDTGELFF.

This clonotype was counted between two and nine times. The chain recombines TRBV12-5 with TRBJ2-1; TRBD2 matches 11 bases. From germline, CDR1 is LGHNT and CDR2 FRNRAP. The length of the CDR3 is 16 residues. V lost 7 bases and J lost 4; bases outside the gene matches: 9. In DNA, the CDR3 is TGTGCTAGTGCCGTCACACTAGCGGGGGAGTACAATGAGCAGTTCTTC. Encoded protein: CASAVTLAGEYNEQFF.

The table lists this clonotype with a few counts. This chain links TRBV28 with TRBJ2-4, with 8 nucleotides matching TRBD2. Germline CDR1 MDHEN, CDR2 SYDVKM. Unmatched junction bases numbered 17, after V lost 4 bases and J lost 9 bases. There are 17 residues in the CDR3. CDR3 residues: CASSSLMTAGGAGIQYF. The CDR3 nucleotides read TGTGCCAGCAGTTCACTAATGACCGCCGGGGGGGCGGGCATTCAGTACTTC. Full variable domain (rest looked up from reference TRBV28 and TRBJ2-4): DVKVTQSSRYLVKRTGEKVFLECVQDMDHENMFWYRQDPGLGLRLIYFSYDVKMKEKGDIPEGYSVSREKKERFSLILESASTNQTSMYLCASSSLMTAGGAGIQYFGAGTRLSVL.

V gene TRBV4-1 combines with J gene TRBJ2-1; D tentatively fits TRBD1 or TRBD2 (6 bases each). Germline V gene lookup returns CDR1 MGHRA and CDR2 YSYEKL. The length of the CDR3 is 16 residues. The V end lost 1 base, the J end lost 9 bases, and 19 bases lay between the germline ends. CDR3 region: CASSQGGARAAGEQFF. CDR3 DNA: TGCGCCAGCAGCCAAGGGGGGGCGCGAGCAGCCGGTGAGCAGTTCTTC.